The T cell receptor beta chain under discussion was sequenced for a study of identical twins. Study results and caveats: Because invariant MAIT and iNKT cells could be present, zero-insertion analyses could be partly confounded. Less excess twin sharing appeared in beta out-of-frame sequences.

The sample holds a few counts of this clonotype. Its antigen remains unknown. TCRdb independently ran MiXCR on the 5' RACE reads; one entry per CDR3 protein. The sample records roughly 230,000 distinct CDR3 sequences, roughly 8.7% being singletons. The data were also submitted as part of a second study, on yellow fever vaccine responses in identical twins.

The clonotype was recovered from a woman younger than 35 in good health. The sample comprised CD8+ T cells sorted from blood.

Here the CDR3 reads CASSLSPGEFSYEQYF. CDR3 coding DNA: TGTGCCAGCAGCTTGTCTCCAGGGGAGTTCTCCTACGAGCAGTACTTC. The V call is TRBV7-9, the J call TRBJ2-7; the D gene is possibly TRBD1 (6 bases). This CDR3 has 16 amino acids. Germline V lookup: CDR1 SEHNR, CDR2 FQNEAQ (reference sequence). Between the trimmed V and J ends, which lost 3 bases and 0 bases, there was a span of 15 bases.